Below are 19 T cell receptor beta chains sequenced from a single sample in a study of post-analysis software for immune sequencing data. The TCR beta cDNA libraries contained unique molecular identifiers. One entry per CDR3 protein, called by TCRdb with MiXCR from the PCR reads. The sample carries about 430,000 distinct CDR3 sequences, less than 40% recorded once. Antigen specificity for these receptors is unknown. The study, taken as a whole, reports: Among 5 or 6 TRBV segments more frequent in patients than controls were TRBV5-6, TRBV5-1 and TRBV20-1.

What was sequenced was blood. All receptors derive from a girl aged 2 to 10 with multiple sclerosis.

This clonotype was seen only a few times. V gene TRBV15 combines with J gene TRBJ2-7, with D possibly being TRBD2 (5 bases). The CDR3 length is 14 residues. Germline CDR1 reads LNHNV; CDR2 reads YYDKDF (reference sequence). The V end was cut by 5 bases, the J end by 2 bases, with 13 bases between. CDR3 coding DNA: TGTGCCACCAGCCTAGACGGAGGCACCTACGAGCAGTACTTC. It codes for CATSLDGGTYEQYF.

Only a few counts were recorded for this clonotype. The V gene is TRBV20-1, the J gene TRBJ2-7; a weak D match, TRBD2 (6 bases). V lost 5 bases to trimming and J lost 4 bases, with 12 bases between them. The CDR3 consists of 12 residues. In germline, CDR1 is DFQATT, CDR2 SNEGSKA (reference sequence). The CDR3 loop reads CSAPRGGYEQYF. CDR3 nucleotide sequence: TGCAGTGCTCCTCGGGGAGGATACGAGCAGTACTTC.

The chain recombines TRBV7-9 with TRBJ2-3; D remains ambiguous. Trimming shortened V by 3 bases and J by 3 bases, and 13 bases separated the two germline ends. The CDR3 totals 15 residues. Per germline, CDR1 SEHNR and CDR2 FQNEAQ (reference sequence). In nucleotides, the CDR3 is TGTGCCAGCAGCTTTCCATACGATCGGACAGATACGCAGTATTTT. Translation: CASSFPYDRTDTQYF. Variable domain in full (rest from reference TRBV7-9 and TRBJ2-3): DTGVSQNPRHKITKRGQNVTFRCDPISEHNRLYWYRQTLGQGPEFLTYFQNEAQLEKSRLLSDRFSAERPKGSFSTLEIQRTEQGDSAMYLCASSFPYDRTDTQYFGPGTRLTVL.

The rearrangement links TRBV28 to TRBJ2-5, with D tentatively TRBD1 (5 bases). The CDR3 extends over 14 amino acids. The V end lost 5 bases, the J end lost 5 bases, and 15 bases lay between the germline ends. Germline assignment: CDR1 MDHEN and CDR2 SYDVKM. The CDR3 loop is CASSPPGLGETQYF. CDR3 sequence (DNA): TGTGCCAGCAGTCCCCCAGGGTTAGGGGAGACCCAGTACTTC. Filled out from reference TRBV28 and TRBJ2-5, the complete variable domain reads DVKVTQSSRYLVKRTGEKVFLECVQDMDHENMFWYRQDPGLGLRLIYFSYDVKMKEKGDIPEGYSVSREKKERFSLILESASTNQTSMYLCASSPPGLGETQYFGPGTRLLVL.

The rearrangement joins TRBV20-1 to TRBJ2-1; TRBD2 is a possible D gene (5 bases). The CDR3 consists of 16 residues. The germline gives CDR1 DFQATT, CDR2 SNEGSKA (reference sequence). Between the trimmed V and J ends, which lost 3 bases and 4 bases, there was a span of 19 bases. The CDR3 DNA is TGCAGTGCTAGTGACGTGGGAGCGCTTATTTACAATGAGCAGTTCTTC. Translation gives CSASDVGALIYNEQFF.

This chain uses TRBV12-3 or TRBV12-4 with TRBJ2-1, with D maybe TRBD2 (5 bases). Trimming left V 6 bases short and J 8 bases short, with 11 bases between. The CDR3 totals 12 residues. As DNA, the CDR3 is TGTGCCAGCAGCCCTCAGCGGCATGAGCAGTTCTTC. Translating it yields CASSPQRHEQFF.

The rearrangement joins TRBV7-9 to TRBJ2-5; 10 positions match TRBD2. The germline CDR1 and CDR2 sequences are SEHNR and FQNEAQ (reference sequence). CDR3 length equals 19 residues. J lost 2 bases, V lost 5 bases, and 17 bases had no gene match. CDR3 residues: CASSRPGLAYHFRQETQYF. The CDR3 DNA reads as TGTGCCAGCAGCCGCCCGGGACTAGCGTATCATTTCAGACAAGAGACCCAGTACTTC.

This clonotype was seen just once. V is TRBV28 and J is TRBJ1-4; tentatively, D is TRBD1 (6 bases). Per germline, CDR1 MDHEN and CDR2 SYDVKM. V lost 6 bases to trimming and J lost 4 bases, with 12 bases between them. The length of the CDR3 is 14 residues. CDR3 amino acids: CASSDTRGNEKLFF. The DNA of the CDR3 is TGTGCCAGCAGCGACACCAGGGGTAATGAAAAACTGTTTTTT.

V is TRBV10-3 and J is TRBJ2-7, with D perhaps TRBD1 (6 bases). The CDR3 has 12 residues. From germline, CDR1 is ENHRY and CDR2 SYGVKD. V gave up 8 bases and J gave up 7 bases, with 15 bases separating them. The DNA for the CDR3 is TGTGCCATCGAGGACAGCGCCCGGGAGCAGTACTTC. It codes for CAIEDSAREQYF.

The DNA for the CDR3 is TGTGCCAGCAGCTTCGGGACTAGCGGTAACAATGAGCAGTTCTTC. Encoded protein: CASSFGTSGNNEQFF. This chain connects TRBV7-2 to TRBJ2-1, with 11 nucleotides matching TRBD2. Germline V gene sequence: CDR1 SGHTA, CDR2 FQGNSA. The CDR3 is 15 amino acids. V trimming: 3 bases; J trimming: 5 bases; junction bases outside the gene matches: 3.

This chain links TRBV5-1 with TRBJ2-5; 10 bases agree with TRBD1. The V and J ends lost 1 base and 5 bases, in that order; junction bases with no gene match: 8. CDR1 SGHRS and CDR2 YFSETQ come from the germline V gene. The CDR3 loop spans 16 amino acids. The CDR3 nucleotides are TGCGCCAGCAGCTTGTTGAGACAGGGGGCGAAGGAGACCCAGTACTTC. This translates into CASSLLRQGAKETQYF. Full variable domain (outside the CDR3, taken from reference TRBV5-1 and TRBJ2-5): KAGVTQTPRYLIKTRGQQVTLSCSPISGHRSVSWYQQTPGQGLQFLFEYFSETQRNKGNFPGRFSGRQFSNSRSEMNVSTLELGDSALYLCASSLLRQGAKETQYFGPGTRLLVL.

CDR3: CASSPGKTDRGNEQFF. CDR3 in DNA: TGTGCCAGCAGCCCAGGAAAAACGGACAGGGGCAATGAGCAGTTCTTC. The chain combines TRBV7-9 with TRBJ2-1; 9 nucleotides match TRBD1. Trimming at V came to 5 bases and at J to 6 bases, leaving 11 bases not matched to a gene. The CDR3 has 16 residues. CDR1 and CDR2 (germline): SEHNR, FQNEAQ (reference sequence).

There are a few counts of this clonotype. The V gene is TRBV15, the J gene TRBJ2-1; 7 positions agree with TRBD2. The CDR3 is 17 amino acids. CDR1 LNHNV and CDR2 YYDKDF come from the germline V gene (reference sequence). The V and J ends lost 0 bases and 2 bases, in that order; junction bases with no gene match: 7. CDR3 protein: CATSREEAGAAYNEQFF. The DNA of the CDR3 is TGTGCCACCAGCAGAGAGGAGGCGGGAGCCGCCTACAATGAGCAGTTCTTC.

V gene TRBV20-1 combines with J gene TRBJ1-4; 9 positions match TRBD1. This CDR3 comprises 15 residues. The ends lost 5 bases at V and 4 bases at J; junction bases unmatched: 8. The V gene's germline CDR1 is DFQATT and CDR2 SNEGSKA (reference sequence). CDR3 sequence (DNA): TGCAGTGCTTATATAGGGACAGGGCTTAATGAAAAACTGTTTTTT. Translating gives CSAYIGTGLNEKLFF.

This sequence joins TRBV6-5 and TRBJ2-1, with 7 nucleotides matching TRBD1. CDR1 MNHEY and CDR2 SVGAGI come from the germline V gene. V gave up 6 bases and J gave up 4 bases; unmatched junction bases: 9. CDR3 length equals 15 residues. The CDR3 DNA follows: TGTGCCAGCAGCCGGACAGGCGCCTCTTACAATGAGCAGTTCTTC. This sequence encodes CASSRTGASYNEQFF.

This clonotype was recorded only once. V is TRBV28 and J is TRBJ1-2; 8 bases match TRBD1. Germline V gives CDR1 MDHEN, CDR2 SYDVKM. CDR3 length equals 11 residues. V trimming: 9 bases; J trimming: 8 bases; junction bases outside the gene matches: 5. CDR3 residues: CASETGGGYTF. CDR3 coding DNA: TGTGCCAGTGAAACAGGGGGAGGCTACACCTTC.

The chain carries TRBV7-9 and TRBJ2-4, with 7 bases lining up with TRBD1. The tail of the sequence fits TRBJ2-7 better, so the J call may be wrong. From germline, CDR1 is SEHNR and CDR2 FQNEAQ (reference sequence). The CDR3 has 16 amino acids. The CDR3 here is CASSAITGVRFYEQYF. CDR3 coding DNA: TGTGCCAGCAGCGCCATAACAGGGGTCAGATTCTACGAGCAGTACTTC.

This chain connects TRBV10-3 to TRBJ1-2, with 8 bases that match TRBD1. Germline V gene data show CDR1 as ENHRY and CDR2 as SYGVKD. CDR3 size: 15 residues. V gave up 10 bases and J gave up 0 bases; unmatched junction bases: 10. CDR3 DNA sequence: TGTGCCACAACCCTGACAGGGGCGCCTAACTATGGCTACACCTTC. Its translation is CATTLTGAPNYGYTF.

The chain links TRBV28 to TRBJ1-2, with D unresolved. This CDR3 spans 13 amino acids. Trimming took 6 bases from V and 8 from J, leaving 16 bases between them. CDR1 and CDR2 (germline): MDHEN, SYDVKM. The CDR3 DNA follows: TGTGCCAGCAGCAGCTCGAGGGCTGGGGGCTACACCTTC. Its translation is CASSSSRAGGYTF.